The 12 T cell receptor beta chains in this list originate from one sample, sequenced in a study of T-cell reconstitution after alpha-beta-depleted transplantation in children. Preparing the TCRbeta library involved the use of unique molecular identifiers. TCRdb ran MiXCR on the PCR reads and lists one entry per CDR3 protein. This repertoire shows about 9,200 distinct CDR3 sequences, approximately 15% found once; its top ten account for approximately 55%. The specimen was PBMCs, mostly from graft donor cells, collected 60 days after TCRalphabeta/CD19-depleted stem cell transplant. Receptors originate from a male patient younger than 18 who had a stem cell transplant for acute lymphoblastic leukemia, so the T cells may come from the graft donor.

This clonotype is hyperexpanded in the sample. The chain links TRBV5-1 to TRBJ1-1; D remains unclear. V lost 2 bases to trimming and J lost 7 bases, with 12 bases between them. CDR3 length equals 13 residues. Germline assignment: CDR1 SGHRS and CDR2 YFSETQ. CDR3 coding DNA: TGCGCCAGCAGCTTTAACAGTAATAATGAAGCTTTCTTT. Translation: CASSFNSNNEAFF.

This clonotype was found many times. The gene calls are TRBV7-2 and TRBJ2-2; no reliable D call. Germline CDR1 reads SGHTA; CDR2 reads FQGNSA. The CDR3 runs to 15 residues. Trimming shortened V by 3 bases and J by 5 bases, and 13 bases separated the two germline ends. The CDR3 reads CASSFALLQTGELFF. DNA of the CDR3: TGTGCCAGCAGCTTCGCGTTATTACAAACCGGGGAGCTGTTTTTT.

This clonotype was detected ten times or more. The chain has TRBV5-6 and TRBJ2-7; no definite D call. V was clipped by 0 bases and J by 1 base, with 8 bases between them. The CDR3 consists of 14 residues. Germline-derived CDR1 and CDR2 are SGHDT and YYEEEE. CDR3 in DNA: TGTGCCAGCAGCTTGGATCTGGTTTCCTACGAGCAGTACTTC. Its protein product is CASSLDLVSYEQYF. The entire variable domain, with the rest obtained from reference TRBV5-6 and TRBJ2-7, is as follows: DAGVTQSPTHLIKTRGQQVTLRCSPKSGHDTVSWYQQALGQGPQFIFQYYEEEERQRGNFPDRFSGHQFPNYSSELNVNALLLGDSALYLCASSLDLVSYEQYFGPGTRLTVT.

This clonotype was counted ten times or more. The chain employs TRBV4-2 and TRBJ2-3; 9 nucleotides line up with TRBD2. This CDR3 comprises 16 residues. The junction had 5 bases not matched to a gene; V was cut back by 2 bases and J by 2 bases. Germline V lookup: CDR1 LGHNA, CDR2 YNFKEQ. The CDR3 is CASSQIAGEPTDTQYF. In nucleotides, the CDR3 is TGTGCCAGCAGCCAAATAGCGGGAGAGCCCACAGATACGCAGTATTTT.

Ten or more counts support this clonotype. The genes are TRBV25-1 and TRBJ1-5, with a possible D match to TRBD1 (5 bases). This CDR3 has 15 amino acids. V gave up 1 base and J gave up 1 base, with 8 bases separating them. CDR1 and CDR2 from the germline V gene are MGHDK and SYGVNS. In DNA, the CDR3 is TGTGCCAGCAGTGAATCGCAGGGAAGCAATCAGCCCCAGCATTTT. Amino acid sequence: CASSESQGSNQPQHF. Looking up the rest from reference TRBV25-1 and TRBJ1-5 gives the full variable domain: EADIYQTPRYLVIGTGKKITLECSQTMGHDKMYWYQQDPGMELHLIHYSYGVNSTEKGDLSSESTVSRIRTEHFPLTLESARPSHTSQYLCASSESQGSNQPQHFGDGTRLSIL.

The sample holds a few counts of this clonotype. The V gene is TRBV7-8, the J gene TRBJ2-1; TRBD1 is a possible D gene (7 bases). This CDR3 is built from 15 residues. Germline values: CDR1 SGHVS, CDR2 FQNEAQ. Trimming took 5 bases from V and 4 from J, leaving 15 bases between them. This CDR3 is CASSTRGDGYNEQFF. The CDR3 bases are TGTGCCAGCAGCACCAGGGGGGACGGGTACAATGAGCAGTTCTTC.

This clonotype was observed at least ten times. J is TRBJ2-1 and V is TRBV5-1; tentatively, D is TRBD1 (7 bases). In germline, CDR1 is SGHRS, CDR2 YFSETQ. Trimming removed 4 bases from V and 6 bases from J, with 17 bases in between. This CDR3 contains 15 residues. In DNA form, the CDR3 reads TGCGCCAGCAGCGCGGGACAGAGAGGGGTCAATGAGCAGTTCTTC. This sequence encodes CASSAGQRGVNEQFF.

This chain joins TRBV4-1 and TRBJ1-2; D unresolved. Between the trimmed V and J ends, which lost 1 base and 2 bases, there was a span of 5 bases. CDR3 length equals 13 residues. Germline V gene lookup returns CDR1 MGHRA and CDR2 YSYEKL. CDR3 DNA sequence: TGCGCCAGCAGCCAAGTGCCAAACTATGGCTACACCTTC. Amino acid sequence: CASSQVPNYGYTF.

This clonotype has a count of ten or more. The chain employs TRBV6-5 and TRBJ1-2; the D is unclear. The CDR3 loop spans 14 amino acids. CDR1 is MNHEY and CDR2 is SVGAGI in the germline V gene. With 0 bases removed from V and 2 bases from J, the gap between germline ends came to 7 bases. The CDR3 nucleotides are TGTGCCAGCAGTTACTCGAAGGAGAACTATGGCTACACCTTC. This encodes CASSYSKENYGYTF.

By share, this clonotype ranks as medium-sized. This chain joins TRBV6-5 and TRBJ1-5, with a tentative D call TRBD1 (6 bases). Trimming stripped 5 bases from V and 6 bases from J, with 14 bases between. The CDR3 spans 14 residues. From germline, CDR1 is MNHEY and CDR2 SVGAGI. CDR3 DNA: TGTGCCAGCAGTCCCCCTGGGACACTTCAGCCCCAGCATTTT. Translation gives CASSPPGTLQPQHF.

In this sample, this clonotype turned up many times. This chain links TRBV7-9 with TRBJ2-5; D gene unclear. Trimming shortened V by 5 bases and J by 5 bases, and 12 bases separated the two germline ends. The CDR3 covers 13 residues. CDR1 and CDR2 (germline): SEHNR, FQNEAQ (reference sequence). DNA of the CDR3: TGTGCCAGCAGCCCCGGGCCTTGGGAGACCCAGTACTTC. It encodes CASSPGPWETQYF. The entire variable domain, with the rest obtained from reference TRBV7-9 and TRBJ2-5, is as follows: DTGVSQNPRHKITKRGQNVTFRCDPISEHNRLYWYRQTLGQGPEFLTYFQNEAQLEKSRLLSDRFSAERPKGSFSTLEIQRTEQGDSAMYLCASSPGPWETQYFGPGTRLLVL.

V gene TRBV4-2 combines with J gene TRBJ1-2, with D hard to call. V lost 10 bases, J lost 5 bases, and 17 bases lay in between. Germline-derived CDR1 and CDR2 are LGHNA and YNFKEQ. The CDR3 sequence is 13 residues long. This CDR3 reads CAMGPGLEYGYTF. Written as DNA, the CDR3 is TGTGCCATGGGCCCCGGGCTCGAATATGGCTACACCTTC.